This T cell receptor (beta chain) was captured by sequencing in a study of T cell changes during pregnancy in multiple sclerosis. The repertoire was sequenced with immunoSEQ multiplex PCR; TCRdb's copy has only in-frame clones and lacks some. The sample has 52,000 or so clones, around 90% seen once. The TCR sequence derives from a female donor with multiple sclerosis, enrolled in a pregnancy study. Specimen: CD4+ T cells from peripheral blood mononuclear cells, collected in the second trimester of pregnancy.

The CDR3 DNA reads as TGTGCCAGCAGTTCTCCGGGACTTAACACCGGGGAGCTGTTTTTT. Translating it yields CASSSPGLNTGELFF. V is TRBV27 and J is TRBJ2-2; D possibly corresponds to TRBD2 (6 bases). The CDR3 covers 15 residues. Germline V gene sequence: CDR1 MNHEY, CDR2 SMNVEV (reference sequence). V lost 4 bases and J lost 2, with 11 bases in between.